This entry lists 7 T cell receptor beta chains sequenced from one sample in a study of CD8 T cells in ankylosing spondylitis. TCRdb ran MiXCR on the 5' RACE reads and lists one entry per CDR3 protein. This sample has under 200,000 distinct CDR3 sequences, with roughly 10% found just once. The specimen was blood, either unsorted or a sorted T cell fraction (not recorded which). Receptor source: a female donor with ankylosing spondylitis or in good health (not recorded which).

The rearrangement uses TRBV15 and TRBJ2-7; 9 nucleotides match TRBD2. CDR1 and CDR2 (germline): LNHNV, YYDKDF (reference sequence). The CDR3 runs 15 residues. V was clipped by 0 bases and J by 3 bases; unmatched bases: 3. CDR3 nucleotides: TGTGCCACCAGCAGAGAAAGACTAGCGGTCTACGAGCAGTACTTC. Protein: CATSRERLAVYEQYF.

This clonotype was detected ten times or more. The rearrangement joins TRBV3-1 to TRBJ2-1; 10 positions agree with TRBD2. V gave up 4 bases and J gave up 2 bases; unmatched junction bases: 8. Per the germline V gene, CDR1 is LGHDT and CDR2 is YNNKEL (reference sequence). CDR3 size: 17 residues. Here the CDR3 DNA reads TGTGCCAGCAGCCCAGGACTAGCGGAGCCTCCCTACAATGAGCAGTTCTTC. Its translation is CASSPGLAEPPYNEQFF.

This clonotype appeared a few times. The CDR3 bases are TGTGCCAGCACGCCTAGCGGGCCTTACACCGGGGAGCTGTTTTTT. As protein: CASTPSGPYTGELFF. This chain uses TRBV4-2 with TRBJ2-2, with 8 bases fitting TRBD2. This CDR3 region has 15 residues. Germline V gene sequence: CDR1 LGHNA, CDR2 YNFKEQ. Trimming cost V 7 bases and J 3 bases; bases outside gene matches: 7.

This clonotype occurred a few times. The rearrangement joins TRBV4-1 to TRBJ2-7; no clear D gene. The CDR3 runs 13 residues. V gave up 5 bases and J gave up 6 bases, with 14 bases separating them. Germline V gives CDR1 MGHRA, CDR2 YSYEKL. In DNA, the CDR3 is TGCGCCAGCAGCGCCCAAACACGTAGCGAGCAGTACTTC. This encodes CASSAQTRSEQYF.

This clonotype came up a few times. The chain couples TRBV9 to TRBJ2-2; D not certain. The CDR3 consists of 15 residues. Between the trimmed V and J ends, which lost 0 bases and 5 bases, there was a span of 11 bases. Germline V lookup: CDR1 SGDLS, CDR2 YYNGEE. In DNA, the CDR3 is TGTGCCAGCAGCGTAGAGGGCTTCCGGACCGGGGAGCTGTTTTTT. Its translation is CASSVEGFRTGELFF.

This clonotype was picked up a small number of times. The CDR3 DNA reads TGTGCCAGCACTAAGTTTGGCCTTAGCAATCAGCCCCAGCATTTT. Its translation is CASTKFGLSNQPQHF. The J gene is TRBJ1-5, the V gene TRBV6-2 or TRBV6-3; D unclear. Germline assignment: CDR1 MNHEY and CDR2 SVGEGT. Deletions cut 7 bases from V and 0 bases from J, with 13 bases between. This CDR3 contains 15 residues.

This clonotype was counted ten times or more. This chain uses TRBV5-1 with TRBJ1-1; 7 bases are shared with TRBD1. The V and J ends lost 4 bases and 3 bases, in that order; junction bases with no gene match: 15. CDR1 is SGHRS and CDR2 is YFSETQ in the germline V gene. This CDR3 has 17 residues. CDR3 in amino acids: CASSLFDRARTDTEAFF. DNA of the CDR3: TGCGCCAGCAGCCTCTTCGACAGGGCCCGGACCGACACTGAAGCTTTCTTT.